The clone carrying this T cell receptor (beta chain) was seen ten or more times. Its antigen remains unidentified. The CDR3 totals 14 residues. Trimming shortened V by 1 base and J by 4 bases, and 10 bases separated the two germline ends. Germline CDR1 and CDR2: SEHNR and FQNEAQ (reference sequence). The lymph nodes were axillary draining lymph nodes from breast cancer patients. The sample belongs to a study of breast tumors, draining lymph nodes, adjacent tissues. Points from the study as a whole: Tumors had less TCR diversity than lymph nodes, more than nontumor tissue. The data were judged consistent with most tumor T cells coming from lymph node and expanding in tumor. Luminal-like breast cancer showed significantly greater tumor-nontumor repertoire similarity than basal-like breast cancer did. Tumor T cell lymph node origin was a supported hypothesis, not proven.

MiXCR, run by TCRdb on the multiplex PCR reads, gives a single entry per CDR3 protein. Among 150,000 to 200,000 distinct CDR3 sequences listed, approximately 30% were seen once. The receptor was derived from a female donor with breast cancer. Some clones in this sample may be carry-over from other donors' samples. The rearrangement joins TRBV7-9 to TRBJ2-5, with a tentative D call TRBD1 (6 bases). Sequenced input: axillary lymph node tissue. The DNA for the CDR3 is TGTGCCAGCAGCTTAGGGGGGCCGGGAGAGACCCAGTACTTC. Translating it yields CASSLGGPGETQYF.